This record covers a single TCR beta chain. These data are taken from a study of blood T cell repertoires in COVID-19. About the research overall: Researchers got acute and convalescent COVID-19 samples from the United States, Italy and Spain.

Germline V CDR1 and CDR2: MNHEY, SMNVEV (reference sequence). The V gene end was trimmed by 7 bases and the J gene end by 11 bases; junction bases not matched to a gene: 10. This CDR3 spans 12 amino acids. Original methodology: Estimated nucleated cell counts came from reference gene primer amplification. Libraries were prepared by immunoSEQ multiplex PCR; TCRdb keeps only in-frame clonotypes and omits some of them. D and trimming were read from the DNA, whereas the V and J calls and clone size are those reported in that table. The data contain some 270,000 clones, around 89% of them singletons. The Seattle patients joined while their infection was active and were tracked longitudinally afterward.

This chain uses TRBV27 with TRBJ1-1; 7 positions agree with TRBD1. Source material: peripheral blood. The TCR was taken from a woman between 55 and 75 years old with COVID-19, enrolled during active disease. CDR3 DNA: TGTGCCAGCACCTCACTGACAGGGTTGGCTTTCTTT. It is translated as CASTSLTGLAFF.